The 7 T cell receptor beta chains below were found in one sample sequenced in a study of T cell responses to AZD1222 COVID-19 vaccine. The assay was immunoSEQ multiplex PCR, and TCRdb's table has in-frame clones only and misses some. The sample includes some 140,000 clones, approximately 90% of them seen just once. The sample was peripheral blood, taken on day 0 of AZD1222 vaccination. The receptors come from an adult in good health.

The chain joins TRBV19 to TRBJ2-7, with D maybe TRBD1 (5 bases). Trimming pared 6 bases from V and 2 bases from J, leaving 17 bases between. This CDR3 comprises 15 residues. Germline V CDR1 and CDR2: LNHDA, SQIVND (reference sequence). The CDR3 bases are TGTGCCAGTAGCACTGGGGCAGGGCCGACCTACGAGCAGTACTTC. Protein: CASSTGAGPTYEQYF. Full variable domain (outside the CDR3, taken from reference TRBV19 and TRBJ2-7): DGGITQSPKYLFRKEGQNVTLSCEQNLNHDAMYWYRQDPGQGLRLIYYSQIVNDFQKGDIAEGYSVSREKKESFPLTVTSAQKNPTAFYLCASSTGAGPTYEQYFGPGTRLTVT.

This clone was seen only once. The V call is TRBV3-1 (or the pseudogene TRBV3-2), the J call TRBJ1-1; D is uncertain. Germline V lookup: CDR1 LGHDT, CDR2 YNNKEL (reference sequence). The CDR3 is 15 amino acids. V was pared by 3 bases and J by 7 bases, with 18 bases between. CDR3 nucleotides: TGTGCCAGCAGCCAGATGGGGTCCGGGATAGGTGAAGCTTTCTTT. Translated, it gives CASSQMGSGIGEAFF.

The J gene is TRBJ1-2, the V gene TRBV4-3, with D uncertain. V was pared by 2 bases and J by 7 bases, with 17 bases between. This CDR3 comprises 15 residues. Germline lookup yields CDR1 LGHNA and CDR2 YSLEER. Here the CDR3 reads CASSQTTAGSPGYTF. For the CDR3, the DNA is TGCGCCAGCAGCCAAACTACGGCAGGATCCCCTGGCTACACCTTC.

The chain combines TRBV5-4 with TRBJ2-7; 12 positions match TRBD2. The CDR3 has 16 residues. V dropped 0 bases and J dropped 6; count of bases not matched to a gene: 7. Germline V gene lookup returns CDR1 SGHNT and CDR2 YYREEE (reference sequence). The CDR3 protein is CASSLEASGRAGEQYF. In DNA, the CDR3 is TGTGCCAGCAGCTTGGAAGCTAGCGGGAGGGCCGGCGAGCAGTACTTC.

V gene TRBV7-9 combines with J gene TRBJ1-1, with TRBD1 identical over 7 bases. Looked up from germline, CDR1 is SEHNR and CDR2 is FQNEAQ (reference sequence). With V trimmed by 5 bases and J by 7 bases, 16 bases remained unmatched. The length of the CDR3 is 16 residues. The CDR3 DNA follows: TGTGCCAGCAGCGTAAGACAGGGAATGGCTGAGAATGAAGCTTTCTTT. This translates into CASSVRQGMAENEAFF.

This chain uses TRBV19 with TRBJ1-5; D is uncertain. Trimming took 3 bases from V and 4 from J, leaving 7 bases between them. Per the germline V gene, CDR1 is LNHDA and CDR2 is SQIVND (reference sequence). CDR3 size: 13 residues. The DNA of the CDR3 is TGTGCCAGTAGTATGACGGGGAATCAGCCCCAGCATTTT. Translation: CASSMTGNQPQHF.

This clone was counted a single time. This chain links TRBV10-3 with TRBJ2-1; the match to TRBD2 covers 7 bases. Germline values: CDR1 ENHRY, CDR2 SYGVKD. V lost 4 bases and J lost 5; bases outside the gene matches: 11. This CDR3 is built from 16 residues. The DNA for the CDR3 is TGTGCCATCAGTGCCCGTGTCGCGGGAGCGAACAATGAGCAGTTCTTC. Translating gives CAISARVAGANNEQFF.